This T cell receptor (beta chain) was captured by sequencing in a study of prognosis after radiotherapy for stage I lung cancer. Overall study context: Enrollment began in 2018 and ended in early 2019; the enrolled patients had stage I non-small cell lung cancer. Findings and caveats of the study: Reportedly, metastasis status was linked to differences in TRBV and TRBJ usage frequencies. The study found lower Shannon entropy after stereotactic body radiation therapy in patients who developed distant metastases. For the expanded TCR clones, whether they were tumor-specific was not determined.

Amplification of TCR beta CDR3 from genomic DNA used two-round multiplex PCR. Amplification in first-round PCR relied on primers specific to each TRBV and TRBJ gene. TCRdb reanalysed the multiplex PCR reads using MiXCR and keeps one entry per CDR3 protein. Among over 45,000 distinct CDR3 sequences listed, 26% were seen once. Concerning this clonotype itself: Its antigen is not known. A much larger clone is a single base away; this may be a read error.

CDR1 is LGHNA, CDR2 YSLEER, per germline. The CDR3 length is 14 residues. V and J are TRBV4-3 and TRBJ1-2, with D unresolved. The TCR was taken from a donor aged 50 or older with non-small cell lung cancer. Sequenced here: PBMCs, sampled before or after stereotactic body radiation therapy (not recorded which). The CDR3: CASSPRRLDYGSTF. The CDR3 region has the DNA TGCGCCAGCAGCCCCCGGCGGCTGGACTATGGCTCCACCTTC.